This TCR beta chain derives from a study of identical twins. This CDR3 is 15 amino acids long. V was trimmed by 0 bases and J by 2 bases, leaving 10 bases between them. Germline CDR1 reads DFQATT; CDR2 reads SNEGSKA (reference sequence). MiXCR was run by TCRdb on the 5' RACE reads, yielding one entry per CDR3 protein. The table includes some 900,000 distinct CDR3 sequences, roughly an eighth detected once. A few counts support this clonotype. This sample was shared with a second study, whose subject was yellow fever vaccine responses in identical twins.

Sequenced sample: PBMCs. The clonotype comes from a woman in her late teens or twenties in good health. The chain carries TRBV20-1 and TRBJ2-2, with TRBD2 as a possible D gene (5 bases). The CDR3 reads CSARDIGLNTGELFF. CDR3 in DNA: TGCAGTGCTAGAGATATAGGACTCAACACCGGGGAGCTGTTTTTT.